This TCR beta chain was captured in a study of cytomegalovirus exposure and HLA in healthy donors. Findings and limits, study-wide: As a later analysis showed, a missense DCLRE1C variant was linked to trimming of TCR beta V- and J-genes. In a later analysis, specific HLA alleles were associated with some 16,000 TCR beta sequences at a 0.05 false discovery rate. As was reported, the classifier diagnosed cytomegalovirus status with high specificity and sensitivity. CMV serostatus alone was available as immune exposure information.

About this clone itself: The antigen is undetermined.

The V end was cut by 5 bases, the J end by 4 bases, with 20 bases between. CDR1 and CDR2 (germline): SGHTA, FQGNSA. The CDR3 totals 17 residues. With 60 Vbeta and 13 Jbeta primers, the PCR was carried out. Assay used: immunoSEQ multiplex PCR; TCRdb lists only in-frame clones, some missing. The top ten clones hold roughly 16% of a sample with 76,000 or so clones, around 70% of them seen once. The chain couples TRBV7-2 to TRBJ2-2, with a weak D call TRBD2 (6 bases). What was sequenced was PBMCs. This clonotype was obtained from a woman in her thirties or forties in good health and CMV-seropositive. The chain's CDR3 is CASSPRSNSAGTGELFF. Here the CDR3 DNA reads TGTGCCAGCAGCCCCAGGAGTAATTCAGCGGGCACCGGGGAGCTGTTTTTT.